The 5 T cell receptor beta chains below all came from one sample that was sequenced in a study of cytomegalovirus exposure and HLA in healthy donors. The PCR ran on 60 Vbeta and 13 Jbeta primers. Using immunoSEQ multiplex PCR, the repertoire was profiled, and TCRdb retains in-frame clones only, with some absent. The sample records 160,000 or so clones, roughly 87% being singletons. The specimen was PBMCs. These receptors were collected from a man aged 50-59 years in good health and CMV-seropositive.

The chain has TRBV6-5 and TRBJ2-1; 8 nucleotides line up with TRBD1. There are 15 residues in the CDR3. Germline CDR1 and CDR2: MNHEY and SVGAGI. V shed 6 bases and J 5 bases; nucleotides not matched to a gene: 9. The CDR3 region has the DNA TGTGCCAGCAGAGCCCCCGGACAGGGACACAATGAGCAGTTCTTC. Translating it yields CASRAPGQGHNEQFF.

The chain couples TRBV10-3 to TRBJ1-4, with TRBD1 matching 7 bases. V gave up 6 bases and J gave up 5 bases; unmatched junction bases: 12. In germline, CDR1 is ENHRY, CDR2 SYGVKD. CDR3 length: 16 amino acids. CDR3 sequence reads: CAIRGSSGGGNEKLFF. CDR3 nucleotide sequence: TGTGCCATCAGGGGATCATCAGGGGGTGGAAATGAAAAACTGTTTTTT.

The chain couples TRBV5-4 to TRBJ2-3; D is unresolved. V lost 7 bases to trimming and J lost 4 bases, with 10 bases between them. Germline CDR1 SGHNT, CDR2 YYREEE (reference sequence). The CDR3 is made up of 12 amino acids. The CDR3 region has the DNA TGTGCCAGCTCCCCTCCCTCAGATACGCAGTATTTT. It encodes CASSPPSDTQYF.

This clone has just one count. The rearrangement links TRBV29-1 to TRBJ2-7; D perhaps matches TRBD1 (6 bases). Germline V gene sequence: CDR1 SQVTM, CDR2 ANQGSEA. Trimming cost V 2 bases and J 1 base, with 9 bases left between them. The CDR3 is 13 amino acids. The CDR3 coding sequence is TGCAGCGTTGAAACAGGGATATCCTACGAGCAGTACTTC. Translated: CSVETGISYEQYF.

The rearrangement links TRBV19 to TRBJ2-5, with D perhaps matching TRBD2 (6 bases). The CDR3 loop spans 13 amino acids. Trimming pared 5 bases from V and 0 bases from J, leaving 7 bases between. Germline loops: CDR1 LNHDA, CDR2 SQIVND (reference sequence). The CDR3 nucleotides read TGTGCCAGTAGTTGGGGGGACCAAGAGACCCAGTACTTC. This encodes CASSWGDQETQYF. Using reference TRBV19 and TRBJ2-5 for the parts outside the CDR3, the full variable domain is DGGITQSPKYLFRKEGQNVTLSCEQNLNHDAMYWYRQDPGQGLRLIYYSQIVNDFQKGDIAEGYSVSREKKESFPLTVTSAQKNPTAFYLCASSWGDQETQYFGPGTRLLVL.